These 27 T cell receptor beta chains were all obtained from the same sample, sequenced in a study of shared clonotypes between healthy human individuals. Terminally differentiated effector memory CD45RA+ cells were excluded from the naive CD8 cells, which were CD45RO-negative and positively selected for CCR7. Using immunoSEQ multiplex PCR, the repertoire was profiled, and TCRdb retains in-frame clones only, with some absent. The data show roughly 770,000 clones, 90% to 97% seen once. The sample was naive CD8+ T cells sorted from blood. The receptors here all came from a young man in good health.

The chain employs TRBV25-1 and TRBJ1-2, with unresolved D. Trimming shortened V by 3 bases and J by 7 bases, and 12 bases separated the two germline ends. CDR1 and CDR2 from the germline V gene are MGHDK and SYGVNS. The CDR3 runs to 13 residues. CDR3 amino acids: CASSDLPLGGYTF. The CDR3 nucleotides read TGTGCCAGCAGTGATCTCCCTTTGGGTGGCTACACCTTC.

This chain connects TRBV15 to TRBJ2-1; 10 bases fit TRBD2. The V gene's germline CDR1 is LNHNV and CDR2 YYDKDF (reference sequence). The length of the CDR3 is 17 residues. The trim removed 1 base at V and 5 bases at J, leaving 8 bases unmatched. The chain's CDR3 is CATSRVSGTSAHNEQFF. Written as DNA, the CDR3 is TGTGCCACCAGCAGAGTTAGCGGGACTAGCGCACACAATGAGCAGTTCTTC.

DNA for the CDR3: TGTGCCAGCAGCCGGGGGGACAGCACAGATACGCAGTATTTT. This sequence encodes CASSRGDSTDTQYF. This chain links TRBV28 with TRBJ2-3; 7 bases line up with TRBD2. Per germline, CDR1 MDHEN and CDR2 SYDVKM. The CDR3 has 14 amino acids. The V and J ends lost 6 bases and 0 bases, in that order; junction bases with no gene match: 3.

This chain links TRBV19 with TRBJ2-2; 7 bases are shared with TRBD2. Per germline, CDR1 LNHDA and CDR2 SQIVND (reference sequence). CDR3 length equals 15 residues. The ends lost 8 bases at V and 2 bases at J; junction bases unmatched: 8. Written as DNA, the CDR3 is TGTGCCAGTGTAAAGACTAGCCATAACACCGGGGAGCTGTTTTTT. Amino acids: CASVKTSHNTGELFF.

The chain recombines TRBV7-9 with TRBJ2-1; D call uncertain. CDR1 is SEHNR and CDR2 is FQNEAQ in the germline V gene (reference sequence). The germline V and J ends were trimmed by 5 bases and 8 bases, with 7 bases remaining between them. The CDR3 is made up of 11 amino acids. The chain's CDR3 is CASSQPHEQFF. The DNA for the CDR3 is TGTGCCAGCAGCCAGCCCCATGAGCAGTTCTTC.

Turning to this clone: Other nucleotide sequences from this sample produce the same CDR3. V gene TRBV4-1 combines with J gene TRBJ2-7; 10 bases line up with TRBD2. Trimming at V came to 3 bases and at J to 7 bases, leaving 3 bases not matched to a gene. The CDR3 is made up of 13 amino acids. The germline CDR1 and CDR2 sequences are MGHRA and YSYEKL. This CDR3 is CASSQGLAREQYF. The CDR3 coding sequence is TGCGCCAGCAGCCAGGGACTAGCGAGGGAGCAGTACTTC.

The chain uses TRBV2 and TRBJ2-3; 7 nucleotides match TRBD2. The trim removed 6 bases at V and 0 bases at J, leaving 12 bases unmatched. CDR3 length: 17 amino acids. Germline V gene data show CDR1 as SNHLY and CDR2 as FYNNEI. DNA for the CDR3: TGTGCCAGCAGCCCACCCATACTAGCGAAAAGCACAGATACGCAGTATTTT. Its protein product is CASSPPILAKSTDTQYF. Based on the CDR3 plus reference TRBV2 and TRBJ2-3, the full variable domain is EPEVTQTPSHQVTQMGQEVILRCVPISNHLYFYWYRQILGQKVEFLVSFYNNEISEKSEIFDDQFSVERPDGSNFTLKIRSTKLEDSAMYFCASSPPILAKSTDTQYFGPGTRLTVL.

The chain links TRBV5-6 to TRBJ2-5; 9 bases align to TRBD1. V dropped 0 bases and J dropped 3; count of bases not matched to a gene: 3. This CDR3 region has 15 residues. The V gene's germline CDR1 is SGHDT and CDR2 YYEEEE. In DNA, the CDR3 is TGTGCCAGCAGCTTGGCTCGGGACAGGGAAGAGACCCAGTACTTC. Translated, it gives CASSLARDREETQYF.

The chain uses TRBV5-5 and TRBJ2-5; a possible D gene is TRBD2 (6 bases). V lost 10 bases, J lost 4 bases, and 17 bases lay in between. Looked up from germline, CDR1 is SGHKS and CDR2 is YYEKEE (reference sequence). This CDR3 spans 13 amino acids. The CDR3: CASRGGDGETQYF. CDR3 DNA sequence: TGTGCCTCCCGGGGCGGGGATGGAGAGACCCAGTACTTC.

The chain links TRBV18 to TRBJ1-1; tentatively, D is TRBD1 (5 bases). Trimming took 6 bases from V and 7 from J, leaving 15 bases between them. CDR1 is KGHSH and CDR2 is LQKENI in the germline V gene. The CDR3 is made up of 13 amino acids. CDR3 protein: CASSPGFGVEAFF. CDR3 coding DNA: TGTGCCAGCTCGCCAGGGTTCGGCGTTGAAGCTTTCTTT.

The rearrangement uses TRBV29-1 and TRBJ2-2; TRBD2 aligns across 12 bases. Germline CDR1 is SQVTM and CDR2 is ANQGSEA. Trimming cost V 6 bases and J 3 bases; bases outside gene matches: 5. The CDR3 runs to 15 residues. The CDR3 region is CSVTSGRTDTGELFF. DNA of the CDR3: TGCAGCGTAACTAGCGGGAGGACGGACACCGGGGAGCTGTTTTTT.

The chain employs TRBV4-3 and TRBJ2-7; D perhaps matches TRBD1 (5 bases). Per germline, CDR1 LGHNA and CDR2 YSLEER. The V end lost 0 bases, the J end lost 5 bases, and 14 bases lay between the germline ends. The CDR3 runs to 15 residues. The CDR3 nucleotides read TGCGCCAGCAGCCAAGAACGCTCAGGGCGGCACGAGCAGTACTTC. This sequence encodes CASSQERSGRHEQYF.

The rearrangement joins TRBV2 to TRBJ2-7, with D possibly being TRBD2 (5 bases). Trimming pared 3 bases from V and 7 bases from J, leaving 10 bases between. Per germline, CDR1 SNHLY and CDR2 FYNNEI. There are 12 residues in the CDR3. CDR3 loop: CASSEEVREQYF. The CDR3 DNA follows: TGTGCCAGCAGTGAGGAGGTCAGGGAGCAGTACTTC.

V usage is TRBV9 and J usage is TRBJ2-7; D ambiguous. V was cut by 4 bases and J by 0 bases, with 8 bases left in between. CDR1 is SGDLS and CDR2 is YYNGEE in the germline V gene. CDR3 length equals 13 residues. In DNA form, the CDR3 reads TGTGCCAGCAGCTCCGGAGTCTCCTACGAGCAGTACTTC. Amino acid sequence: CASSSGVSYEQYF. The full variable domain, its missing parts supplied by reference TRBV9 and TRBJ2-7, is DSGVTQTPKHLITATGQRVTLRCSPRSGDLSVYWYQQSLDQGLQFLIQYYNGEERAKGNILERFSAQQFPDLHSELNLSSLELGDSALYFCASSSGVSYEQYFGPGTRLTVT.

This chain connects TRBV27 to TRBJ1-2; D uncertain. Per germline, CDR1 MNHEY and CDR2 SMNVEV (reference sequence). The CDR3 extends over 15 amino acids. The ends were cut back, 4 bases at V and 6 bases at J, with 18 bases in the middle. The CDR3 here is CASSSRPVSQDGYTF. The CDR3 bases are TGTGCCAGCAGTTCCCGCCCCGTGAGTCAGGATGGCTACACCTTC.

The chain carries TRBV5-1 and TRBJ2-1, with D tentatively TRBD2 (6 bases). V lost 2 bases and J lost 0, with 12 bases in between. The germline CDR1 and CDR2 sequences are SGHRS and YFSETQ. This CDR3 has 16 amino acids. CDR3 sequence reads: CASSLPSVSSYNEQFF. CDR3 nucleotide sequence: TGCGCCAGCAGCTTACCTAGCGTTAGCTCCTACAATGAGCAGTTCTTC.

This clone has only one observation. The chain uses TRBV5-3 and TRBJ2-1, with TRBD2 identical over 13 bases. TRBV5-3 is treated as an ORF (open reading frame) with a function not yet certain. V lost 4 bases to trimming and J lost 3 bases; unmatched junction nucleotides: 4. CDR3 size: 16 residues. The CDR3 reads CARSPTSGRRYNEQFF. Written as DNA, the CDR3 is TGTGCCAGAAGCCCGACTAGCGGGAGGCGCTACAATGAGCAGTTCTTC.

Of note for this clone: At the DNA level, this CDR3 is encoded by other sequences in the same sample as well. The chain links TRBV27 to TRBJ2-7; a weak D match, TRBD2 (5 bases). Trimming pared 5 bases from V and 6 bases from J, leaving 11 bases between. This CDR3 has 12 amino acids. Germline CDR1 reads MNHEY; CDR2 reads SMNVEV (reference sequence). CDR3 region: CASSPPRGEQYF. CDR3 DNA: TGTGCCAGCAGTCCACCCCGGGGCGAGCAGTACTTC.

The rearrangement links TRBV4-1 to TRBJ2-7, with TRBD2 identical over 7 bases. V was clipped by 1 base and J by 0 bases; unmatched bases: 6. Germline CDR1 and CDR2: MGHRA and YSYEKL. The CDR3 sequence is 16 residues long. The CDR3 region has the DNA TGCGCCAGCAGCCAAGTAGGGAGGGCCCGCTCCTACGAGCAGTACTTC. Translating gives CASSQVGRARSYEQYF.

V usage is TRBV7-8 and J usage is TRBJ2-2; no clear D. Trimming took off 5 bases at V and 4 bases at J, with 11 bases between the two ends. Germline lookup yields CDR1 SGHVS and CDR2 FQNEAQ. The CDR3 extends over 14 amino acids. CDR3 sequence (DNA): TGTGCCAGCAGCCACATCTCCGGCACCGGGGAGCTGTTTTTT. Amino acids: CASSHISGTGELFF. The entire variable domain, with the rest obtained from reference TRBV7-8 and TRBJ2-2, is as follows: GAGVSQSPRYKVAKRGQDVALRCDPISGHVSLFWYQQALGQGPEFLTYFQNEAQLDKSGLPSDRFFAERPEGSVSTLKIQRTQQEDSAVYLCASSHISGTGELFFGEGSRLTVL.

This chain links TRBV5-5 with TRBJ2-7; TRBD2 matches 7 bases. Trimming cost V 4 bases and J 0 bases; bases outside gene matches: 13. CDR3 size: 17 residues. Germline assignment: CDR1 SGHKS and CDR2 YYEKEE (reference sequence). CDR3 DNA sequence: TGTGCCAGCAGCGTGGCCTTTTGGCGGGACTACTCCTACGAGCAGTACTTC. Translating it yields CASSVAFWRDYSYEQYF.

This chain joins TRBV2 and TRBJ1-1; D is uncertain. CDR3 length: 12 residues. Germline V gene sequence: CDR1 SNHLY, CDR2 FYNNEI. CDR3: CASCGPNTEAFF. DNA of the CDR3: TGTGCAAGCTGTGGCCCGAACACTGAAGCTTTCTTT.

V usage is TRBV27 and J usage is TRBJ2-2, with D hard to call. V lost 7 bases to trimming and J lost 3 bases, with 12 bases between them. Germline V gene lookup returns CDR1 MNHEY and CDR2 SMNVEV (reference sequence). The length of the CDR3 is 14 residues. CDR3 sequence: CASMVPGYTGELFF. DNA of the CDR3: TGTGCCAGCATGGTTCCCGGATACACCGGGGAGCTGTTTTTT.

The chain employs TRBV9 and TRBJ2-7; D may be TRBD1 or TRBD2 (5 bases each). V lost 4 bases and J lost 5, with 19 bases in between. Germline lookup yields CDR1 SGDLS and CDR2 YYNGEE. The CDR3 is 15 amino acids. Here the CDR3 reads CASSLRDLQTDEQYF. The CDR3 DNA is TGTGCCAGCAGCCTAAGGGACCTCCAGACCGACGAGCAGTACTTC.

The V call is TRBV29-1, the J call TRBJ2-1; D remains unclear. V lost 2 bases, J lost 0 bases, and 17 bases lay in between. The CDR3 length is 17 residues. Germline CDR1 reads SQVTM; CDR2 reads ANQGSEA. In DNA, the CDR3 is TGCAGCGTTGAAATGGGTGGATCCGGCAGCTCCTACAATGAGCAGTTCTTC. Amino acids: CSVEMGGSGSSYNEQFF.

The chain joins TRBV9 to TRBJ2-1; D uncertain. V shed 0 bases and J shed 8 bases, with 9 bases lying between them. This CDR3 is built from 13 residues. CDR1 is SGDLS and CDR2 is YYNGEE in the germline V gene. This chain's CDR3 is CASSVVAFHEQFF. CDR3 sequence (DNA): TGTGCCAGCAGCGTAGTGGCCTTTCATGAGCAGTTCTTC.

The chain uses TRBV12-2 and TRBJ2-5. TRBV12-2 is noted as a pseudogene. The CDR3 sequence is 15 residues long. In nucleotides, the CDR3 is TGTGCAAGTCGGCGCGTAAACCTGGCTGAAGAGACCCAGTACTTC. Protein: CASRRVNLAEETQYF.